The next 22 T cell receptor beta chains were all read from a single sample in a study of cytomegalovirus exposure and HLA in healthy donors. The PCR contained 60 Vbeta and 13 Jbeta primers. Using immunoSEQ multiplex PCR, the repertoire was profiled, and TCRdb retains in-frame clones only, with some absent. The sample includes 200,000 or so clones, 82% of them seen just once. Sequencing was performed on PBMCs. The receptors derive from a woman between 45 and 60 years old in good health and CMV-seropositive.

The chain links TRBV28 to TRBJ2-5; D perhaps matches TRBD1 (6 bases). The end of the DNA is better explained by TRBJ2-7, so the J call may be wrong. CDR1 is MDHEN, CDR2 SYDVKM, per germline. This CDR3 contains 15 residues. The CDR3: CASRSFGGQSYEQYF. CDR3 coding DNA: TGTGCCAGCAGGTCCTTCGGCGGACAGTCCTACGAGCAGTACTTC.

The gene calls are TRBV11-2 and TRBJ1-5; a weak D match, TRBD1 (5 bases). The V and J ends lost 4 bases and 2 bases respectively, with 24 bases between them. The CDR3 has 19 residues. Germline V lookup: CDR1 SGHAT, CDR2 FQNNGV. This chain's CDR3 is CASSYCAGPRANRNQPQHF. In DNA form, the CDR3 reads TGTGCCAGCAGCTATTGTGCTGGACCCAGGGCTAATCGCAATCAGCCCCAGCATTTT.

The rearrangement joins TRBV11-1 to TRBJ2-1; weak D call: TRBD1 (6 bases). There are 13 residues in the CDR3. Trimming took off 2 bases at V and 7 bases at J, with 9 bases between the two ends. Germline-derived CDR1 and CDR2 are SGHAT and FQDESV (reference sequence). CDR3 bases: TGTGCCAGCAGCTTATCTACAGGGAATGAGCAGTTCTTC. This sequence encodes CASSLSTGNEQFF.

This chain connects TRBV21-1 to TRBJ2-7; the table's TRBD2 call for D was not verified on the DNA. TRBV21-1 is labeled a pseudogene. The CDR3 loop spans 13 amino acids. The CDR3 spells CASRERGSYEQYF. The CDR3 bases are TGTGCCAGCAGGGAACGCGGTTCCTACGAGCAGTACTTC.

CDR3 nucleotides: TGTGCCAGCAGCTACAGGGAAACACGGACCATAAAGTCCTACGAGCAGTACTTC. Translating it yields CASSYRETRTIKSYEQYF. The chain carries TRBV5-4 and TRBJ2-5, with D possibly TRBD1 on 6 matching bases. The J call is doubtful: the DNA matches TRBJ2-7 better. Germline V gene sequence: CDR1 SGHNT, CDR2 YYREEE (reference sequence). This CDR3 contains 18 residues.

This clone has a single count. This chain connects TRBV5-6 to TRBJ1-2, with 10 bases identical to TRBD1. Looked up from germline, CDR1 is SGHDT and CDR2 is YYEEEE. V lost 4 bases to trimming and J lost 8 bases; unmatched junction nucleotides: 8. The CDR3 consists of 14 residues. This chain's CDR3 is CASSPTGGAGGYTF. In DNA, the CDR3 is TGTGCCAGCAGCCCGACAGGGGGCGCGGGAGGCTACACCTTC.

As DNA, the CDR3 is TGTGCCAGCAGCTTGCGCGGTGCCGGAAGCACCTCTGGGGCCAACGTCCTGACTTTC. Amino acid sequence: CASSLRGAGSTSGANVLTF. The chain has TRBV5-6 and TRBJ2-6; D not certain. V was clipped by 1 base and J by 0 bases, with 17 bases between them. Germline V gives CDR1 SGHDT, CDR2 YYEEEE. The CDR3 runs to 19 residues.

The gene calls are TRBV5-4 and TRBJ1-6; a possible D gene is TRBD1 (6 bases). V dropped 5 bases and J dropped 13 bases, with 19 bases sitting between them. The CDR3 spans 14 residues. CDR1 SGHNT and CDR2 YYREEE come from the germline V gene (reference sequence). CDR3 nucleotide sequence: TGTGCCAGCAGATCGGACAGCCTCCGTGGGCCCCTCCACTTT. This encodes CASRSDSLRGPLHF. The full variable domain, in which reference TRBV5-4 and TRBJ1-6 provide the parts outside the CDR3, is ETGVTQSPTHLIKTRGQQVTLRCSSQSGHNTVSWYQQALGQGPQFIFQYYREEENGRGNFPPRFSGLQFPNYSSELNVNALELDDSALYLCASRSDSLRGPLHFGNGTRLTVT.

The chain has TRBV19 and TRBJ1-5, with TRBD1 identical over 8 bases. Germline-derived CDR1 and CDR2 are LNHDA and SQIVND (reference sequence). The junction had 6 bases not matched to a gene; V was cut back by 3 bases and J by 8 bases. The CDR3 consists of 14 residues. CDR3 DNA: TGTGCCAGTAGTATCGGACAGGGATGCGAGCCCCAGCATTTT. Its translation is CASSIGQGCEPQHF.

This chain joins TRBV2 and TRBJ1-2; no definite D call. Trimming removed 3 bases at V and 8 bases at J, with 10 bases between. There are 12 residues in the CDR3. Germline CDR1 SNHLY, CDR2 FYNNEI. Here the CDR3 reads CASSERSSGYTF. DNA of the CDR3: TGTGCCAGCAGTGAGAGGTCGTCGGGCTACACCTTC.

The table lists this clone with a count of one. The rearrangement links TRBV18 to TRBJ2-3; D is perhaps TRBD2 (5 bases). In germline, CDR1 is KGHSH, CDR2 LQKENI. Trimming took 6 bases from V and 0 from J, leaving 13 bases between them. The CDR3 extends over 15 amino acids. The CDR3 loop reads CASSLRASSTDTQYF. Here the CDR3 DNA reads TGTGCCAGCTCCCTGAGGGCCTCTAGCACAGATACGCAGTATTTT.

The rearrangement joins TRBV6-1 to TRBJ2-3; 9 bases line up with TRBD2. The CDR3 is 13 amino acids. The ends lost 6 bases at V and 7 bases at J; junction bases unmatched: 5. Germline V gene lookup returns CDR1 MNHNS and CDR2 SASEGT. CDR3 DNA sequence: TGTGCCAGCAGCGGCGGGAGGGCATATACGCAGTATTTT. Its translation is CASSGGRAYTQYF.

The chain uses TRBV28 and TRBJ1-4; D unresolved. Trimming pared 1 base from V and 7 bases from J, leaving 4 bases between. The germline CDR1 and CDR2 sequences are MDHEN and SYDVKM. CDR3 length: 12 amino acids. CDR3 protein: CASSLSREKLFF. The CDR3 nucleotides are TGTGCCAGCAGTTTATCTCGTGAAAAACTGTTTTTT.

The genes are TRBV2 and TRBJ1-5; tentative D call: TRBD1 (6 bases). The CDR3 has 16 amino acids. CDR1 SNHLY and CDR2 FYNNEI come from the germline V gene. V was shortened by 5 bases and J by 3 bases, with 17 bases between the two germline ends. The CDR3 spells CASSPDRSSLNQPQHF. The DNA of the CDR3 is TGTGCCAGCAGTCCCGACAGGTCAAGCCTCAATCAGCCCCAGCATTTT.

The chain carries TRBV5-1 and TRBJ1-6; 7 bases line up with TRBD1. Germline CDR1 reads SGHRS; CDR2 reads YFSETQ. The CDR3 sequence is 16 residues long. V lost 4 bases and J lost 10; bases outside the gene matches: 14. In DNA form, the CDR3 reads TGCGCCAGCAGCCCGGGAGGGAGGGGGCGCGGATCACCCCTCCACTTT. Translating gives CASSPGGRGRGSPLHF.

The rearrangement links TRBV29-1 to TRBJ2-7; 7 bases align to TRBD1. V trimming: 7 bases; J trimming: 2 bases; junction bases outside the gene matches: 11. This CDR3 comprises 14 residues. The germline CDR1 and CDR2 sequences are SQVTM and ANQGSEA. The CDR3: CSAKGQERPYEQYF. DNA of the CDR3: TGCAGCGCTAAAGGACAGGAGAGACCCTACGAGCAGTACTTC.

The chain joins TRBV7-6 to TRBJ2-1; D might be TRBD2 (5 bases). The CDR3 has 15 amino acids. Germline V gene lookup returns CDR1 SGHVS and CDR2 FNYEAQ. The V end was cut by 2 bases, the J end by 0 bases, with 8 bases between. CDR3 nucleotide sequence: TGTGCCAGCAGCTTACAAGGGAGCTCCTACAATGAGCAGTTCTTC. Its protein is CASSLQGSSYNEQFF.

The gene calls are TRBV7-9 and TRBJ2-7; 8 bases match TRBD2. Germline V gene data show CDR1 as SEHNR and CDR2 as FQNEAQ (reference sequence). This CDR3 region has 16 residues. V lost 5 bases, J lost 3 bases, and 12 bases stayed unmatched. The CDR3 coding sequence is TGTGCCAGCAGCCCCGGGGGGGAGGGGGGGGACTACGAGCAGTACTTC. Translating it yields CASSPGGEGGDYEQYF.

The chain joins TRBV2 to TRBJ2-1, with TRBD2 identical over 9 bases. V shed 3 bases, J shed 10 bases, and the junction held 13 bases outside the gene matches. The CDR3 is 16 residues long. Looked up from germline, CDR1 is SNHLY and CDR2 is FYNNEI. The CDR3: CASSDPVSGGRVEQFF. The CDR3, as DNA: TGTGCCAGCAGTGATCCTGTGAGCGGGGGGCGCGTCGAGCAGTTCTTC.

This chain joins TRBV7-6 and TRBJ2-2, with unresolved D. Germline lookup yields CDR1 SGHVS and CDR2 FNYEAQ. V gave up 3 bases and J gave up 1 base, with 12 bases separating them. The length of the CDR3 is 16 residues. The CDR3 sequence is CASSLNSDQNTGELFF. The CDR3 DNA sequence: TGTGCCAGCAGCTTGAACAGTGATCAGAACACCGGGGAGCTGTTTTTT.

The rearrangement joins TRBV5-6 to TRBJ1-2, with a possible D match to TRBD1 (5 bases). Per the germline V gene, CDR1 is SGHDT and CDR2 is YYEEEE. Trimming took 4 bases from V and 3 from J, leaving 10 bases between them. The CDR3 spans 13 residues. CDR3 loop: CASSLWGDYGYTF. In DNA, the CDR3 is TGTGCCAGCAGCCTCTGGGGGGACTATGGCTACACCTTC.

This clone was seen only a few times. This chain joins TRBV28 and TRBJ1-1; D unclear. V was trimmed by 5 bases and J by 5 bases, leaving 3 bases between them. Germline V gives CDR1 MDHEN, CDR2 SYDVKM. This CDR3 is built from 10 residues. CDR3 in amino acids: CASSRTEAFF. DNA for the CDR3: TGTGCCAGCAGTCGGACTGAAGCTTTCTTT. The variable domain in full, with the rest retrieved from reference TRBV28 and TRBJ1-1, is DVKVTQSSRYLVKRTGEKVFLECVQDMDHENMFWYRQDPGLGLRLIYFSYDVKMKEKGDIPEGYSVSREKKERFSLILESASTNQTSMYLCASSRTEAFFGQGTRLTVV.